This section outlines one TCR beta chain sequence together with its context. Repertoires were generated with immunoSEQ multiplex PCR, while TCRdb's copy carries only in-frame clones and drops some. Of about 300,000 clones in the sample, 85% to 90% are singletons; the top ten hold roughly 4%. These data are taken from a study of blood T cell repertoires in COVID-19. Germline CDR1 SGHAT, CDR2 FQNNGV. The CDR3 is made up of 19 amino acids. Unmatched junction bases numbered 14, after V lost 7 bases and J lost 3 bases. Clinical histories supplied by participants themselves formed the basis of cohort assignment.

The clonotype originates from a man in his thirties or forties who had recovered from COVID-19. Sequencing was performed on PBMCs or T cells enriched from blood (not recorded which). The chain joins TRBV11-2 to TRBJ2-6; 11 nucleotides agree with TRBD1. The CDR3 bases are TGTGCCAGCACGTCGCAAAAGGACAGGGGGCGAGGTGGGGCCAACGTCCTGACTTTC. Translating it yields CASTSQKDRGRGGANVLTF. The full variable domain, in which reference TRBV11-2 and TRBJ2-6 provide the parts outside the CDR3, is EAGVAQSPRYKIIEKRQSVAFWCNPISGHATLYWYQQILGQGPKLLIQFQNNGVVDDSQLPKDRFSAERLKGVDSTLKIQPAKLEDSAVYLCASTSQKDRGRGGANVLTFGAGSRLTVL.